This T cell receptor (beta chain) stems from a study of blood T cells in healthy people across ages. Isolated PBMCs totaled at least 7 million in each sample. Study-level points and caveats: CMV status of donors was not determined, possibly confounding expanded clonotype changes.

Points on this clonotype: Its specificity is unknown.

The authors ran a second PCR of about 6 to 11 cycles using a sample-barcoded 5' primer and a J-beta primer mix. Every individual sample yielded 3 million or more paired-end reads (each containing CDR3). TCRdb ran MiXCR on the 5' RACE reads and lists one entry per CDR3 protein. This sample yields 1.5 million to 2 million distinct CDR3 sequences, of which roughly 32% are seen a single time; approximately 11% belongs to the top ten. The CDR3 is made up of 15 amino acids. Germline CDR1 SGHKS, CDR2 YYEKEE (reference sequence). The V and J ends lost 1 base and 0 bases respectively, with 8 bases between them.

Specimen: blood. The source is a woman aged 30 to 39 in good health. V usage is TRBV5-5 and J usage is TRBJ2-1; D is unresolved. The CDR3 region is CASSLLTASYNEQFF. CDR3 nucleotides: TGTGCCAGCAGCTTGTTAACGGCCTCCTACAATGAGCAGTTCTTC.